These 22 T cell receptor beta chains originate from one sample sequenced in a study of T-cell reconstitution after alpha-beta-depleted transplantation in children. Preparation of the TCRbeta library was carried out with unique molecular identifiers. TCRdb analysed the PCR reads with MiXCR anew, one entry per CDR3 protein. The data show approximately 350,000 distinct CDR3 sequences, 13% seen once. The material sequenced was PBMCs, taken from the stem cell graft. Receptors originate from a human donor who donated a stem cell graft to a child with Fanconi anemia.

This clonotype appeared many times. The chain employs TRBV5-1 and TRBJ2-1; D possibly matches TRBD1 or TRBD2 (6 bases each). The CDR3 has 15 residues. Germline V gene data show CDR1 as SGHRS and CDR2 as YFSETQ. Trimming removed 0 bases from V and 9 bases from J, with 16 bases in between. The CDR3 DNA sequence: TGCGCCAGCAGCTTGGACCTAGGGGGGATGGTTGAGCAGTTCTTC. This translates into CASSLDLGGMVEQFF.

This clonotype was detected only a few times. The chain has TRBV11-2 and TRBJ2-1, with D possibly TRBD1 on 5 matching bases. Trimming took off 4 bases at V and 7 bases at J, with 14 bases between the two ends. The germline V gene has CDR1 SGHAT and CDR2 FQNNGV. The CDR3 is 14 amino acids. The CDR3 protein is CASSSQGIGNEQFF. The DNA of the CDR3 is TGTGCCAGCAGCTCCCAGGGAATTGGGAATGAGCAGTTCTTC.

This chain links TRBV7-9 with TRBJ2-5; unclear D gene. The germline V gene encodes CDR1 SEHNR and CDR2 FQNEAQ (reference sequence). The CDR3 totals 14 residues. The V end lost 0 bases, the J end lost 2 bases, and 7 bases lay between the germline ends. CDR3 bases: TGTGCCAGCAGCTTAGCGGTTAAGCAAGAGACCCAGTACTTC. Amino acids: CASSLAVKQETQYF.

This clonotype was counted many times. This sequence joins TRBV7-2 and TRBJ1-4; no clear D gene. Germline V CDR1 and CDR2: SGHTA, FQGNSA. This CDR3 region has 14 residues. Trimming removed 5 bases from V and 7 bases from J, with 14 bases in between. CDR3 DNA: TGTGCCAGCAGCACCCGGCCTCGTGGTGAAAAACTGTTTTTT. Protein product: CASSTRPRGEKLFF.

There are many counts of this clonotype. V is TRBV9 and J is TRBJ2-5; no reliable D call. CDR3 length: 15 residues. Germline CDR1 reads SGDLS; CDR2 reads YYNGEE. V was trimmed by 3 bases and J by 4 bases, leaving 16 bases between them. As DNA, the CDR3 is TGTGCCAGCAGCGGGTCATCAACGCCGGGAGAGACCCAGTACTTC. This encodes CASSGSSTPGETQYF.

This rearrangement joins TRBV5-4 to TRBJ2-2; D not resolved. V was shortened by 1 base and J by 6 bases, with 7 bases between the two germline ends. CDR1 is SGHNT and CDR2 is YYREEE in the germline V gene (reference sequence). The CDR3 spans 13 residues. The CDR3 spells CASSLRPAGELFF. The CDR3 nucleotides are TGTGCCAGCAGCTTGCGTCCCGCCGGGGAGCTGTTTTTT.

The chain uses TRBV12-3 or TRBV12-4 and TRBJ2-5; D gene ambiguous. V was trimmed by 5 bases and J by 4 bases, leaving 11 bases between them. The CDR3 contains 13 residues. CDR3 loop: CASSPGTGETQYF. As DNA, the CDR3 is TGTGCCAGCAGTCCAGGAACGGGAGAGACCCAGTACTTC.

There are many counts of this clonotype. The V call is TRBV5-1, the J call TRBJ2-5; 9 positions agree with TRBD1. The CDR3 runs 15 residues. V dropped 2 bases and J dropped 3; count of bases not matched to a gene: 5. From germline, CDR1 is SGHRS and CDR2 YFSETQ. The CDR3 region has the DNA TGCGCCAGCAGCTTACAGGGGGCGAGCGAAGAGACCCAGTACTTC. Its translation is CASSLQGASEETQYF.

The CDR3 reads CASSLVPGQTYEQYF. The CDR3 DNA follows: TGCGCCAGCAGCCTAGTTCCGGGACAGACTTACGAGCAGTACTTC. V is TRBV4-1 and J is TRBJ2-7; 7 bases are shared with TRBD1. In germline, CDR1 is MGHRA, CDR2 YSYEKL. The CDR3 is 15 amino acids. V shed 4 bases, J shed 4 bases, and the junction held 10 bases outside the gene matches.

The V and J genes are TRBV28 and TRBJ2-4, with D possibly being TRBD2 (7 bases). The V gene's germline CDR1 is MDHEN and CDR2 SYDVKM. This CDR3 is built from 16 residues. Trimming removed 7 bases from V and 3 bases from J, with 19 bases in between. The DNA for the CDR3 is TGTGCCAGCACCTCGGGGGGCCGACTCGGCAAAAACATTCAGTACTTC. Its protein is CASTSGGRLGKNIQYF.

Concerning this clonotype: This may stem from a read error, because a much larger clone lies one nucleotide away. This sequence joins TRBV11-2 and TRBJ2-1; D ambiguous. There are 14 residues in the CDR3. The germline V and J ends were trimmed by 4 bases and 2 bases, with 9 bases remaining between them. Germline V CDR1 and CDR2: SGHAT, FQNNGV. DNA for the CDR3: TGTGCCAGCAGCTCCCCTGGTGCCTACAATGAGCAGTTCTTC. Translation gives CASSSPGAYNEQFF. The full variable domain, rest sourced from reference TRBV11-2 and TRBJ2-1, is EAGVAQSPRYKIIEKRQSVAFWCNPISGHATLYWYQQILGQGPKLLIQFQNNGVVDDSQLPKDRFSAERLKGVDSTLKIQPAKLEDSAVYLCASSSPGAYNEQFFGPGTRLTVL.

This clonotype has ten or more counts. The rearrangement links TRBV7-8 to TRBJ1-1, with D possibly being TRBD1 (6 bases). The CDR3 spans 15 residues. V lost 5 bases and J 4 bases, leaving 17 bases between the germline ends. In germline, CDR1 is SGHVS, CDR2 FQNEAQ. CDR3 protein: CASSPRGGRGTEAFF. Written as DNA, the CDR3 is TGTGCCAGCAGCCCACGAGGGGGGCGAGGCACTGAAGCTTTCTTT.

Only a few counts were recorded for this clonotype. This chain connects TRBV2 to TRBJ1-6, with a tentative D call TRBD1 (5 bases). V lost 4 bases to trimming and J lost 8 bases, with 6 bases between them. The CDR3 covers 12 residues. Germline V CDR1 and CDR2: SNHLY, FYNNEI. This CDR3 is CASSVGDSPLHF. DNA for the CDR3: TGTGCCAGCAGTGTGGGGGATTCACCCCTCCACTTT.

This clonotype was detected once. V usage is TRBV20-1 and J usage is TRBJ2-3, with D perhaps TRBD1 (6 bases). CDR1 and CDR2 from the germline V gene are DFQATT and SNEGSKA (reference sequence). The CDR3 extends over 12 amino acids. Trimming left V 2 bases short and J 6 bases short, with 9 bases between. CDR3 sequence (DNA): TGCAGTGCTAGACTCAGGGGTGATACGCAGTATTTT. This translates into CSARLRGDTQYF.

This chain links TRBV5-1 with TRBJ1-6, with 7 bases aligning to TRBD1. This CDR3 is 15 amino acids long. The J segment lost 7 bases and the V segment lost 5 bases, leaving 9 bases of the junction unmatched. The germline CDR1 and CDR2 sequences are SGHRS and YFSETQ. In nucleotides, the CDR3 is TGCGCCAGCAGGCCCTCACAGGGGTCAAATTCACCCCTCCACTTT. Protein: CASRPSQGSNSPLHF.

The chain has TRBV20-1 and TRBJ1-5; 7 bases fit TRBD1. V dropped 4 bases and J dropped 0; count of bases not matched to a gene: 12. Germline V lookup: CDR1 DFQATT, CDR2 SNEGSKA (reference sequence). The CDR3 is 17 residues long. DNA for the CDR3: TGCAGTGCTATAGTTTTTCAGGGGGATGCTAGCAATCAGCCCCAGCATTTT. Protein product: CSAIVFQGDASNQPQHF.

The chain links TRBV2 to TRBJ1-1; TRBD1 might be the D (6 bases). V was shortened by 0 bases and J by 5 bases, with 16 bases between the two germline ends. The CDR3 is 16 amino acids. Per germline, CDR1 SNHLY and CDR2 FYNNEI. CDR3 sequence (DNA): TGTGCCAGCAGTGAAGCGTGGGGGGGGGCTGGGACTGAAGCTTTCTTT. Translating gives CASSEAWGGAGTEAFF. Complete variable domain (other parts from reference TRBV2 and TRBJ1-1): EPEVTQTPSHQVTQMGQEVILRCVPISNHLYFYWYRQILGQKVEFLVSFYNNEISEKSEIFDDQFSVERPDGSNFTLKIRSTKLEDSAMYFCASSEAWGGAGTEAFFGQGTRLTVV.

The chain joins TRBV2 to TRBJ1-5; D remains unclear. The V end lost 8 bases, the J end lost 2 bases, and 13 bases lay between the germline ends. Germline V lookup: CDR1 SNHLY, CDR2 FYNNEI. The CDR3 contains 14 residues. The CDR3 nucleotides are TGTGCCAGCCGAGGAACCTGGGGCAATCAGCCCCAGCATTTT. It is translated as CASRGTWGNQPQHF.

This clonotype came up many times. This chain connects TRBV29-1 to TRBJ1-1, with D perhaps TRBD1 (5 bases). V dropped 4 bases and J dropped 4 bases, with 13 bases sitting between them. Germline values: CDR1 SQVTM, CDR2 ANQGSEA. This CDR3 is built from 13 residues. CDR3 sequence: CSVAWQGPTEAFF. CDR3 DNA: TGCAGCGTTGCCTGGCAGGGACCCACTGAAGCTTTCTTT. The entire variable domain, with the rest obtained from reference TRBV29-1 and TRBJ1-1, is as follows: SAVISQKPSRDICQRGTSLTIQCQVDSQVTMMFWYRQQPGQSLTLIATANQGSEATYESGFVIDKFPISRPNLTFSTLTVSNMSPEDSSIYLCSVAWQGPTEAFFGQGTRLTVV.

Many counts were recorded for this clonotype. CDR3 in amino acids: CASSLARQPQHF. CDR3 DNA sequence: TGTGCCAGCAGTTTGGCGAGGCAGCCCCAGCATTTT. The chain joins TRBV12-3 or TRBV12-4 to TRBJ1-5; D gene unclear. The CDR3 has 12 amino acids. Trimming removed 3 bases at V and 7 bases at J, with 7 bases between.

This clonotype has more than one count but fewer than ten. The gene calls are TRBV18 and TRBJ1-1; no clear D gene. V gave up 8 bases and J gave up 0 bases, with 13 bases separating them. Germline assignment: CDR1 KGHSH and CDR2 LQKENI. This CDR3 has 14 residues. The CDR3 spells CASGIQAVNTEAFF. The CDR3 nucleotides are TGTGCCAGCGGGATTCAGGCCGTGAACACTGAAGCTTTCTTT.

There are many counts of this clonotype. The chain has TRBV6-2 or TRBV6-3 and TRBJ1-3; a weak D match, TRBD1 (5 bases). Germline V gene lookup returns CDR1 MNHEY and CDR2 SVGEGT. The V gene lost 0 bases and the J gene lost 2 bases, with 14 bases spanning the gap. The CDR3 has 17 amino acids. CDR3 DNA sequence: TGTGCCAGCAGTTACTCGAGACTGGGGACTACTGGAAACACCATATATTTT. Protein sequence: CASSYSRLGTTGNTIYF.